This TCR beta chain was recorded in a study of identical twins. Regarding the study as a whole: The study drew conclusions from cross-sectional statistical analysis, not from following the same donors. Out-of-frame alpha sequences common to twins exhibited a surplus of low generation probability. Zero-insertion results could be subject to partial confounding by invariant MAIT and iNKT cells. Reduced insertions were recorded for abundant cord blood beta clonotypes, with no such pattern in memory repertoires.

CDR1 MDHEN and CDR2 SYDVKM come from the germline V gene. V lost 5 bases to trimming and J lost 0 bases; unmatched junction nucleotides: 6. This CDR3 is 16 amino acids long. This clonotype was recorded at least ten times. Its antigen is unknown. MiXCR was run by TCRdb on the 5' RACE reads, yielding one entry per CDR3 protein. The sample lists under 250,000 distinct CDR3 sequences; 7.5% were seen once. The same data also went into a second study, on yellow fever vaccine responses in identical twins.

The gene calls are TRBV28 and TRBJ2-4; 8 bases line up with TRBD1. Sequencing was performed on memory (CD45RO+) T cells sorted from blood. The receptor comes from a woman aged 18 to 35 in good health. As DNA, the CDR3 is TGTGCCAGCAGTCCTCTCGGGACAGGAGCCAAAAACATTCAGTACTTC. Encoded protein: CASSPLGTGAKNIQYF.